The 16 T cell receptor beta chains below all came from one sample that was sequenced in a study of Ad26.COV2.S vaccination and SARS-CoV-2 variants. Treatment in this sample: roughly 19 received Ad26.COV2.S at low or high dose, single or two shots; about 5 received placebo; per-sample allocation not given. On day 63 after the first injection, vaccine and placebo recipients gave samples. TCRdb's table, derived via immunoSEQ multiplex PCR, lists solely in-frame clones and lacks some. The sample has about 350,000 clones; approximately 90% are singletons. Sequenced here: peripheral blood, sampled in a trial of Ad26.COV2.S vaccine versus placebo. Every receptor here comes from a person between 18 and 65 years old who received the Ad26.COV2.S COVID-19 vaccine or a placebo.

V and J are TRBV6-5 and TRBJ1-1, with a tentative D call TRBD1 (6 bases). The CDR3 has 14 residues. The V and J ends lost 3 bases and 1 base respectively, with 9 bases between them. The germline V gene has CDR1 MNHEY and CDR2 SVGAGI. In DNA form, the CDR3 reads TGTGCCAGCAGTTATGGACAGTCGAACACTGAAGCTTTCTTT. Translating it yields CASSYGQSNTEAFF.

The chain uses TRBV7-5 and TRBJ1-1. TRBV7-5 has pseudogene status. The CDR3 length is 16 residues. CDR3 bases: TGTGCCAGAAGCTTAAATTGTATCTCGGGTGACACTGAAGCTTTCTTT. This gives the protein CARSLNCISGDTEAFF.

The chain uses TRBV16 and TRBJ1-5, with 10 bases matching TRBD1. V dropped 2 bases and J dropped 2; count of bases not matched to a gene: 9. CDR3 length equals 18 residues. The germline V gene encodes CDR1 KGHSY and CDR2 FQNENV. DNA for the CDR3: TGTGCCAGCAGCCAACCATCCTCCGGGACAGGGGGCAATCAGCCCCAGCATTTT. This translates into CASSQPSSGTGGNQPQHF. The full variable domain, with the rest looked up from reference TRBV16 and TRBJ1-5, is GEEVAQTPKHLVRGEGQKAKLYCAPIKGHSYVFWYQQVLKNEFKFLISFQNENVFDETGMPKERFSAKCLPNSPCSLEIQATKLEDSAVYFCASSQPSSGTGGNQPQHFGDGTRLSIL.

The rearrangement joins TRBV18 to TRBJ2-7; D is possibly TRBD1 (5 bases). The CDR3 is 12 residues long. Germline-derived CDR1 and CDR2 are KGHSH and LQKENI. Trimming took off 1 base at V and 5 bases at J, with 6 bases between the two ends. CDR3 sequence (DNA): TGTGCCAGCTCACCACGCAGGGACGAGCAGTACTTC. Encoded protein: CASSPRRDEQYF.

V gene TRBV4-2 combines with J gene TRBJ2-2, with 9 nucleotides matching TRBD1. The CDR3 extends over 16 amino acids. The ends lost 5 bases at V and 3 bases at J; junction bases unmatched: 7. Germline V gene lookup returns CDR1 LGHNA and CDR2 YNFKEQ. This CDR3 reads CASSLSTGGDTGELFF. CDR3 bases: TGTGCCAGCAGCTTGTCGACAGGGGGGGACACCGGGGAGCTGTTTTTT.

The chain has TRBV6-2 or TRBV6-3 and TRBJ2-7; D perhaps matches TRBD1 (6 bases). The CDR3 sequence is 12 residues long. The V gene lost 8 bases and the J gene lost 5 bases, with 13 bases spanning the gap. Germline-derived CDR1 and CDR2 are MNHEY and SVGEGT. CDR3 region: CASRLGGHEQYF. CDR3 nucleotides: TGTGCCAGCCGCCTAGGGGGTCACGAGCAGTACTTC.

V and J are TRBV28 and TRBJ1-2, with D unresolved. The V end lost 10 bases, the J end lost 1 base, and 10 bases lay between the germline ends. Germline CDR1 is MDHEN and CDR2 is SYDVKM. The CDR3 is 12 amino acids. The chain's CDR3 is CAISTYNYGYTF. In DNA, the CDR3 is TGTGCCATTTCGACGTATAACTATGGCTACACCTTC.

Comment on this clone: This specimen includes other DNA sequences encoding the same CDR3. The rearrangement joins TRBV6-5 to TRBJ1-5; possibly TRBD1 for D (5 bases). The CDR3 spans 14 residues. Trimming cost V 4 bases and J 1 base, with 8 bases left between them. The V gene's germline CDR1 is MNHEY and CDR2 SVGAGI. The CDR3 DNA sequence: TGTGCCAGCAGTTCCCGGGGCAGCAATCAGCCCCAGCATTTT. It yields the protein CASSSRGSNQPQHF.

This chain joins TRBV13 and TRBJ2-7; D is tentatively TRBD1 or TRBD2 (5 bases each). The V and J ends lost 5 bases and 1 base respectively, with 12 bases between them. This CDR3 comprises 14 residues. CDR1 and CDR2 (germline): PRHDT, FYEKMQ (reference sequence). CDR3 in amino acids: CASSEGPTSYEQYF. The CDR3 DNA is TGTGCCAGCAGCGAGGGACCGACTTCCTACGAGCAGTACTTC. The whole variable domain, filled in from reference TRBV13 and TRBJ2-7, reads AAGVIQSPRHLIKEKRETATLKCYPIPRHDTVYWYQQGPGQDPQFLISFYEKMQSDKGSIPDRFSAQQFSDYHSELNMSSLELGDSALYFCASSEGPTSYEQYFGPGTRLTVT.

The gene calls are TRBV4-1 and TRBJ1-2, with a tentative D call TRBD1 (6 bases). The V end was cut by 1 base, the J end by 2 bases, with 14 bases between. Germline V gene lookup returns CDR1 MGHRA and CDR2 YSYEKL. The CDR3 spans 16 residues. CDR3 bases: TGCGCCAGCAGCCAAGGTCGGGGGCAGAAAAACTATGGCTACACCTTC. It encodes CASSQGRGQKNYGYTF.

The chain employs TRBV9 and TRBJ2-3; 10 positions agree with TRBD2. Germline values: CDR1 SGDLS, CDR2 YYNGEE. J was trimmed by 6 bases and V by 0 bases; bases with no gene match: 10. The CDR3 has 17 residues. The CDR3 sequence is CASSVGGASGRSDTQYF. The CDR3 DNA sequence: TGTGCCAGCAGCGTAGGCGGGGCTAGCGGGAGATCGGATACGCAGTATTTT. The full variable domain, completed using reference TRBV9 and TRBJ2-3, is DSGVTQTPKHLITATGQRVTLRCSPRSGDLSVYWYQQSLDQGLQFLIQYYNGEERAKGNILERFSAQQFPDLHSELNLSSLELGDSALYFCASSVGGASGRSDTQYFGPGTRLTVL.

The chain combines TRBV5-1 with TRBJ1-5, with D unresolved. Trimming pared 5 bases from V and 0 bases from J, leaving 6 bases between. Germline CDR1 is SGHRS and CDR2 is YFSETQ. The CDR3 extends over 13 amino acids. CDR3 nucleotides: TGCGCCAGCAGGGCGGATAGCAATCAGCCCCAGCATTTT. It yields the protein CASRADSNQPQHF. The variable domain in full, with the rest retrieved from reference TRBV5-1 and TRBJ1-5, is KAGVTQTPRYLIKTRGQQVTLSCSPISGHRSVSWYQQTPGQGLQFLFEYFSETQRNKGNFPGRFSGRQFSNSRSEMNVSTLELGDSALYLCASRADSNQPQHFGDGTRLSIL.

V and J are TRBV15 and TRBJ2-1, with D possibly matching TRBD2 (5 bases). This CDR3 has 14 residues. Germline assignment: CDR1 LNHNV and CDR2 YYDKDF (reference sequence). Trimming pared 0 bases from V and 9 bases from J, leaving 12 bases between. CDR3 residues: CATSRDLAATEQFF. The CDR3 region has the DNA TGTGCCACCAGCAGAGATCTAGCAGCTACTGAGCAGTTCTTC.

By share of the sample, this clone is medium-sized. The chain uses TRBV4-1 and TRBJ1-6, with D perhaps TRBD1 (5 bases). Germline-derived CDR1 and CDR2 are MGHRA and YSYEKL. The CDR3 extends over 12 amino acids. V was cut by 6 bases and J by 7 bases, with 7 bases left in between. The CDR3 protein is CASSQGNSPLHF. CDR3 bases: TGCGCCAGCAGTCAGGGAAATTCACCCCTCCACTTT.

In this sample, this clone turned up once. V is TRBV25-1 and J is TRBJ2-2; D is ambiguous. Trimming removed 6 bases at V and 2 bases at J, with 10 bases between. This CDR3 comprises 14 residues. Germline CDR1 MGHDK, CDR2 SYGVNS. The CDR3 DNA reads as TGTGCCAGCAGGGTCACCGGTAACACCGGGGAGCTGTTTTTT. It encodes CASRVTGNTGELFF.

The chain joins TRBV7-9 to TRBJ2-4; D remains unclear. Per germline, CDR1 SEHNR and CDR2 FQNEAQ (reference sequence). Between the trimmed V and J ends, which lost 4 bases and 1 base, there was a span of 11 bases. The CDR3 is 15 residues long. As DNA, the CDR3 is TGTGCCAGCAGCTGGGAAAACACGGCCAAAAACATTCAGTACTTC. Amino acids: CASSWENTAKNIQYF.